This T cell receptor (beta chain) was identified in a study of blood T cell repertoires in COVID-19. Background on the study: Whether acute or convalescent, the COVID-19 samples came from the United States, Italy and Spain. Sample material is recorded as cDNA or gDNA derived from T cells, B-cell-depleted T cells, or PBMCs.

There are 17 residues in the CDR3. With V trimmed by 3 bases and J by 2 bases, 5 bases remained unmatched. Original data processing: Using reference gene primer amplification, nucleated cell counts were estimated. Measured with immunoSEQ multiplex PCR; TCRdb has only the in-frame clones, and not every one. V and J calls and clone size are as listed in that table; D and trimming were resolved from the DNA. This sample has 350,000 to 450,000 clones, with roughly 85% found just once. The clonotype was recovered from a woman aged 18-30 years with acute or convalescent COVID-19. The rearrangement joins TRBV23-1 to TRBJ2-7; 15 bases line up with TRBD2. TRBV23-1 is an ORF; its function is uncertain. Sequencing was performed on peripheral blood. CDR3 sequence: CASSHSGLAGGAYEQYF. The CDR3 DNA reads TGCGCCAGCAGTCATTCGGGACTAGCGGGAGGAGCCTACGAGCAGTACTTC.